This TCR beta chain emerged from a study of T cells in Graves' hyperthyroidism and ophthalmopathy. General study results and limits: Median prediction lead before ophthalmopathy onset was 5 to 7.5 months with the model.

Among the patients, aged 18 to 65, hyperthyroidism was newly diagnosed and had lasted under 2 months. Exclusion criteria comprised uncontrolled infection, other autoimmune disease, pregnancy or lactation. Diagnoses used clinical symptoms, serum thyroxine and TRAb, thyroid ultrasound and orbital computed tomography. It was RNA transcripts that yielded the amplified TCR beta CDR3 regions. TCR CDR3 underwent first-round RT-PCR with the HTBI primer set. TCRdb re-called the multiplex PCR reads with MiXCR, one entry per CDR3 protein. Of around 440,000 distinct CDR3 sequences detected, about 15% appear once; the ten largest clones hold around 7.3%. Trimming took 5 bases from V and 4 from J; bases not matched to a gene: 7. Germline CDR1 and CDR2: PRHDT and FYEKMQ (reference sequence). The CDR3 is 16 residues long. This clonotype was found many times. Antigen specificity is unknown.

V is TRBV13 and J is TRBJ2-2; 10 bases are a match to TRBD2. The sample taken for sequencing was blood. The source of this sequence is a woman under 30 with Graves' hyperthyroidism. The CDR3 protein is CASSPTSGPGTGELFF. Written as DNA, the CDR3 is TGTGCCAGCAGCCCGACTAGCGGGCCAGGCACCGGGGAGCTGTTTTTT.